The rows below give T cell receptor beta chains drawn from one sample of a study of T cell clonotyping in hematopoietic cell transplantation. Assay used: immunoSEQ multiplex PCR; TCRdb lists only in-frame clones, some missing. The sample lists about 27,000 clones, approximately 96% occurring once. The sequenced sample consisted of peripheral blood mononuclear cells. The source of these receptors is a man aged 50 to 60 in good health. Some clones in this sample may be carry-over from other donors' samples. The CDR3 runs from the conserved cysteine through the conserved F or W. Each record gives: V gene, J gene, CDR3 protein.

v_gene: TRBV28; j_gene: TRBJ2-3; CDR3aa: CASSLRTSGGISTQYF
v_gene: TRBV20-1; j_gene: TRBJ2-1; CDR3aa: CSASRHEQFF
v_gene: TRBV4-1; j_gene: TRBJ2-7; CDR3aa: CASSQDIAGTDYEQYF
v_gene: TRBV9; j_gene: TRBJ2-2; CDR3aa: CASSTRTGPGELFF
v_gene: TRBV6-5; j_gene: TRBJ1-1; CDR3aa: CASSRDRVDTEAFF
v_gene: TRBV6-5; j_gene: TRBJ1-2; CDR3aa: CASSFTSAGTVLGYTF
v_gene: TRBV25-1; j_gene: TRBJ2-3; CDR3aa: CASSGPSGGARGADTQYF
v_gene: TRBV30; j_gene: TRBJ2-7; CDR3aa: CAWVRQDNTYEQYF
v_gene: TRBV6-6; j_gene: TRBJ1-6; CDR3aa: CASSTGRSNSPLHF
v_gene: TRBV27; j_gene: TRBJ2-7; CDR3aa: CASLGNDYYEQYF
v_gene: TRBV19; j_gene: TRBJ1-2; CDR3aa: CASSEEQEEEYGYTF
v_gene: TRBV7-2; j_gene: TRBJ2-7; CDR3aa: CASRLDRSLSYEQYF
v_gene: TRBV23-1; j_gene: TRBJ2-1; CDR3aa: CASSQSALEEEGEQFF
v_gene: TRBV7-9; j_gene: TRBJ1-1; CDR3aa: CASSASFKGAEAFF
v_gene: TRBV5-6; j_gene: TRBJ1-1; CDR3aa: CASSLETGTNTEAFF
v_gene: TRBV7-7; j_gene: TRBJ2-7; CDR3aa: CASSPGTGPREQYF
v_gene: TRBV5-1; j_gene: TRBJ2-7; CDR3aa: CASSLTGGGYEQYF
v_gene: TRBV19; j_gene: TRBJ1-2; CDR3aa: CASEVRDRGYYYGYTF
v_gene: TRBV7-9; j_gene: TRBJ2-5; CDR3aa: CASSHRKETQYF
v_gene: TRBV5-1; j_gene: TRBJ1-2; CDR3aa: CASSLGTGVVYGYTF
v_gene: TRBV7-8; j_gene: TRBJ2-7; CDR3aa: CASSWGSSEGEQYF
v_gene: TRBV7-2; j_gene: TRBJ1-5; CDR3aa: CASSLADGGVNQPQHF
v_gene: TRBV11-3; j_gene: TRBJ1-1; CDR3aa: CASSSRENTEAFF
v_gene: TRBV7-2; j_gene: TRBJ2-7; CDR3aa: CASSLTNHEQYF
v_gene: TRBV4-1; j_gene: TRBJ1-1; CDR3aa: CASSPTGGATEAFF
v_gene: TRBV19; j_gene: TRBJ1-2; CDR3aa: CASTFRRPGQGNYGYTF
v_gene: TRBV9; j_gene: TRBJ1-1; CDR3aa: CASSPTGANTEAFF
v_gene: TRBV19; j_gene: TRBJ2-5; CDR3aa: CASSMRGGETQYF
v_gene: TRBV6-5; j_gene: TRBJ1-2; CDR3aa: CASSFRGGGVYGYTF
v_gene: TRBV9; j_gene: TRBJ1-6; CDR3aa: CASSGRESPLHF
v_gene: TRBV30; j_gene: TRBJ1-2; CDR3aa: CAWSLGTGGGYGYTF
v_gene: TRBV5-4; j_gene: TRBJ1-4; CDR3aa: CASSSPNEKLFF
v_gene: TRBV2; j_gene: TRBJ1-1; CDR3aa: CASIATGGVTEAFF
v_gene: TRBV28; j_gene: TRBJ1-3; CDR3aa: CASSPTGPAGNTIYF
v_gene: TRBV29-1; j_gene: TRBJ2-3; CDR3aa: CSVPGDFSTDTQYF
v_gene: TRBV10-1; j_gene: TRBJ2-1; CDR3aa: CASSEAGGPIHEQFF
v_gene: TRBV5-4; j_gene: TRBJ1-2; CDR3aa: CASSPGPGQGGFGYTF
v_gene: TRBV5-1; j_gene: TRBJ2-2; CDR3aa: CASTDIPGNTGELFF
v_gene: TRBV28; j_gene: TRBJ2-2; CDR3aa: CASSSRARVTGELFF
v_gene: TRBV9; j_gene: TRBJ2-7; CDR3aa: CASSVNKDRDTYEQYF
v_gene: TRBV7-2; j_gene: TRBJ1-2; CDR3aa: CASSWARDLAYGYTF
v_gene: TRBV10-3; j_gene: TRBJ2-3; CDR3aa: CAISESMRGPTDTQYF
v_gene: TRBV7-9; j_gene: TRBJ1-5; CDR3aa: CASSSGQFNQPQHF
v_gene: TRBV7-9; j_gene: TRBJ2-2; CDR3aa: CASSLQVTGELFF
v_gene: TRBV19; j_gene: TRBJ1-3; CDR3aa: CASSVTSSGNTIYF
v_gene: TRBV30; j_gene: TRBJ1-3; CDR3aa: CAWTWGNTIYF
v_gene: TRBV30; j_gene: TRBJ1-2; CDR3aa: CAWSVGQGEGYTF
v_gene: TRBV9; j_gene: TRBJ1-4; CDR3aa: CASSGLRTDEKLFF
v_gene: TRBV10-2; j_gene: TRBJ2-7; CDR3aa: CASRAKKTTEEYF
v_gene: TRBV7-3; j_gene: TRBJ1-1; CDR3aa: CASSFRQGSEAFF
v_gene: TRBV5-4; j_gene: TRBJ2-7; CDR3aa: CASSLKQGVYEQYF
v_gene: TRBV2; j_gene: TRBJ2-1; CDR3aa: CASSGLAGGANNEQFF
v_gene: TRBV19; j_gene: TRBJ1-1; CDR3aa: CASSLQSGKEAFF